This T cell receptor (beta chain) comes out of a study of T cell repertoires in cytomegalovirus infection. Whole-study context: Evidence of both CMV infection and a matching HLA type came from public TCR beta signatures.

As regards this clonotype: Its target is unknown.

Using its own MiXCR run on the reads, TCRdb lists one record per CDR3 protein. This table has approximately 260,000 distinct CDR3 sequences, 17% appearing once. Germline CDR1 SQVTM, CDR2 ANQGSEA. V gave up 5 bases and J gave up 8 bases; unmatched junction bases: 8. The CDR3 has 12 residues. Regarding the study as a whole: There were HLA-C-restricted CMV-specific TCR beta clonotypes dominating the ex vivo response.

This clonotype was sampled from a human donor in good health (CMV status not recorded). Some clones in this sample may be carry-over from other donors' samples. The chain is built from TRBV29-1 and TRBJ2-7; 8 positions match TRBD1. Sequenced input: CD8+ T cells from PBMCs. This CDR3 is CSVPGGLGKQYF. CDR3 sequence (DNA): TGCAGCGTTCCAGGGGGCTTGGGCAAGCAGTACTTC.